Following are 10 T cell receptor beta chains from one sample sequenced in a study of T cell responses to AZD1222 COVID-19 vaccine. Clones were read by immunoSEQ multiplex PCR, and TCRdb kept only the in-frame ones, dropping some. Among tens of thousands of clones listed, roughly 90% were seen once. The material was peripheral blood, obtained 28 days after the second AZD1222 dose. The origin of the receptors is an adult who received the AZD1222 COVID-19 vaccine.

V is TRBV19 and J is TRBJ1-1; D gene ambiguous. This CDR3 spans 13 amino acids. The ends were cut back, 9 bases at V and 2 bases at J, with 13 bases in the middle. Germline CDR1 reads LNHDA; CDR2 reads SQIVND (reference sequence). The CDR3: CASWARANTEAFF. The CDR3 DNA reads TGTGCCAGCTGGGCCCGGGCAAACACTGAAGCTTTCTTT.

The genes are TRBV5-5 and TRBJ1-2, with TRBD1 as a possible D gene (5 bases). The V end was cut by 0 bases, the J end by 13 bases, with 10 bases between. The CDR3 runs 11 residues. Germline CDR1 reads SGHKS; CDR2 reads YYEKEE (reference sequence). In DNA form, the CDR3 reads TGTGCCAGCAGCTTGGTTAGGGGAATCACCTTC. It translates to CASSLVRGITF.

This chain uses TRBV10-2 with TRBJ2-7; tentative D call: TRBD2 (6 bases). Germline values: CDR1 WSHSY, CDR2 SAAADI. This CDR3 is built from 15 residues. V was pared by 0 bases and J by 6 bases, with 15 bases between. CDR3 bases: TGCGCCAGCAGTGAGTCACCCGGGAGCGTAGCCGAGCAGTACTTC. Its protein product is CASSESPGSVAEQYF.

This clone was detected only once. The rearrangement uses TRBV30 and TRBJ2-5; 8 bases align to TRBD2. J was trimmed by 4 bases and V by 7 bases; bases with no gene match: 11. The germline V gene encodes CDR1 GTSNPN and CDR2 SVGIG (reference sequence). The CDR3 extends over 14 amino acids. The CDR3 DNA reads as TGTGCCTTAGCCTACCGGGGGGGTGTAGAGACCCAGTACTTC. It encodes CALAYRGGVETQYF.

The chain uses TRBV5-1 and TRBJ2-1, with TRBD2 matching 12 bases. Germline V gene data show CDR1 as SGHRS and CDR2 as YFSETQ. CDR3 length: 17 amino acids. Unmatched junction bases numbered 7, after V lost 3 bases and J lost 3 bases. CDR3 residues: CASSSPWTSGIYNEQFF. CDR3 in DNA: TGCGCCAGCAGCTCGCCCTGGACTAGCGGGATCTACAATGAGCAGTTCTTC.

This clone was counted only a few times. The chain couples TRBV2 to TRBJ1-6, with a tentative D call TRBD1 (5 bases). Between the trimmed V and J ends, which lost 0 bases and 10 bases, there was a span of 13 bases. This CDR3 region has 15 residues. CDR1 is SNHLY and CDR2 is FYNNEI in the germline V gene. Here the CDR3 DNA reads TGTGCCAGCAGTGAAGCGGGGCGGAGGGAGTCACCCCTCCACTTT. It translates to CASSEAGRRESPLHF.

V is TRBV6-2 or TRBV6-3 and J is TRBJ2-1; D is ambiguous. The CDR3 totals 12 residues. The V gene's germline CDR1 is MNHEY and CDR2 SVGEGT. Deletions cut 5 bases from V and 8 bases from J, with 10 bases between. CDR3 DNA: TGTGCCAGCAGTGTCCCTTCGGATGAGCAGTTCTTC. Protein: CASSVPSDEQFF.

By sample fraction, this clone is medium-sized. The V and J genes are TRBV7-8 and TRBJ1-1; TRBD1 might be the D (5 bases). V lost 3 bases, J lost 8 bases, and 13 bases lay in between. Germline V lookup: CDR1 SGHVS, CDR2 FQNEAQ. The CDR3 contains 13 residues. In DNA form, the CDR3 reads TGTGCCAGCAGCTTTTTGGGGGGGTTGGAAGCTTTCTTT. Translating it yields CASSFLGGLEAFF.

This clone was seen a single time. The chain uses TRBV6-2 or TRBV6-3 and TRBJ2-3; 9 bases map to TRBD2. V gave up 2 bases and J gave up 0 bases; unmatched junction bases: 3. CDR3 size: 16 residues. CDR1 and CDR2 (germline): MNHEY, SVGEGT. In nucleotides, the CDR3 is TGTGCCAGCAGTTACGGGCTAGCGGGGAGCACAGATACGCAGTATTTT. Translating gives CASSYGLAGSTDTQYF.

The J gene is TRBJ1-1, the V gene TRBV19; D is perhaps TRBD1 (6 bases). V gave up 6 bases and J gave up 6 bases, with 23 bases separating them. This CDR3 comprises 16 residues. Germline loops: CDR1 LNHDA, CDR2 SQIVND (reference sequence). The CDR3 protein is CASSPLPGVPSSEAFF. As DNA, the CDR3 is TGTGCCAGTAGCCCCCTCCCAGGGGTCCCTTCCTCTGAAGCTTTCTTT.